These T cell receptor beta chains were read from a single sample in a study of shared clonotypes between healthy human individuals. Here immunoSEQ multiplex PCR was the method, and the copy in TCRdb shows in-frame clones only, minus some. The table records fewer than 1 million clones, 96% of them present only once. Sequencing was carried out using naive CD8+ T cells sorted from blood. Source of these receptors: a man aged 25 to 40 in good health. CDR3s include the opening cysteine and the closing phenylalanine or tryptophan. A D gene is named only where the DNA matches it firmly. Clone size is given for some rows only: seen once, a few or many times, or a class if the clone is expanded.

j_gene | v_gene | d_gene | len | abundance | CDR3aa | CDR3nt
TRBJ2-4 | TRBV27 | . | 16 | . | CASKGGGTLAKNIQYF | TGTGCCAGCAAGGGGGGAGGGACCCTAGCCAAAAACATTCAGTACTTC
TRBJ2-3 | TRBV27 | . | 12 | . | CASSPSGDTQYF | TGTGCCAGCAGTCCCTCGGGAGATACGCAGTATTTT
TRBJ2-7 | TRBV6-5 | TRBD1 | 13 | . | CASSRDRGPEQYF | TGTGCCAGCTCCCGGGACAGGGGGCCTGAGCAGTACTTC
TRBJ2-3 | TRBV6-1 | TRBD2 | 15 | . | CASSERGGSTDTQYF | TGTGCCAGCAGTGAACGCGGGGGGAGCACAGATACGCAGTATTTT
TRBJ2-1 | TRBV7-2 | . | 13 | once | CASSFHLYNEQFF | TGTGCCAGCAGCTTTCACCTCTACAATGAGCAGTTCTTC
TRBJ2-7 | TRBV11-2 | . | 15 | . | CASSLVLRSRDEQYF | TGTGCCAGCAGCTTAGTACTACGGTCCCGCGACGAGCAGTACTTC
TRBJ2-7 | TRBV6-1 | . | 14 | . | CASSELGRSYEQYF | TGTGCCAGCAGTGAACTGGGCAGATCCTACGAGCAGTACTTC
TRBJ2-1 | TRBV5-5 | . | 14 | . | CASSLVGGVEEQFF | TGTGCCAGCAGCCTTGTAGGGGGAGTGGAAGAGCAGTTCTTC
TRBJ2-7 | TRBV28 | TRBD2 | 17 | . | CASSPSYSGSRHYEQYF | TGTGCCAGCAGTCCATCTTATAGCGGGTCACGACACTACGAGCAGTACTTC
TRBJ2-7 | TRBV19 | . | 14 | . | CASSKPGDYYEQYF | TGTGCCAGTAGTAAACCGGGCGACTACTACGAGCAGTACTTC
TRBJ2-3 | TRBV7-3 | . | 17 | . | CASSLHPPGRFTDTQYF | TGTGCCAGCAGCTTACACCCGCCGGGGCGCTTCACAGATACGCAGTATTTT
TRBJ2-1 | TRBV28 | TRBD1 | 14 | once | CASTQADRVNEQFF | TGTGCCAGCACCCAAGCGGACAGGGTCAATGAGCAGTTCTTC
TRBJ2-7 | TRBV13 | . | 13 | . | CASSLRGSYEQYF | TGTGCCAGCAGCTTAAGGGGCTCCTACGAGCAGTACTTC
TRBJ2-5 | TRBV7-9 | . | 12 | . | CASSLFGGPQYF | TGTGCCAGCAGCTTATTCGGGGGGCCCCAGTACTTC
TRBJ2-7 | TRBV7-9 | . | 13 | . | CASSLTGAYEQYF | TGTGCCAGCAGCTTAACGGGGGCCTACGAGCAGTACTTC
TRBJ1-5 | TRBV27 | . | 14 | . | CASSLRQSNQPQHF | TGTGCCAGCAGTTTAAGGCAGAGCAATCAGCCCCAGCATTTT
TRBJ2-7 | TRBV29-1 | . | 15 | . | CSVAPSGRSSYEQYF | TGCAGCGTTGCTCCCAGTGGCAGGAGCTCCTACGAGCAGTACTTC
TRBJ2-4 | TRBV19 | TRBD1 | 13 | . | CASSPGTGSIQYF | TGTGCCAGTAGTCCGGGGACAGGGAGCATTCAGTACTTC
TRBJ1-5 | TRBV28 | . | 15 | . | CASSTGTARTQPQHF | TGTGCCAGCAGTACCGGGACGGCGAGAACTCAGCCCCAGCATTTT
TRBJ2-3 | TRBV7-6 | TRBD2 | 17 | . | CASSPYLQGRGGDTQYF | TGTGCCAGCAGCCCATATCTACAGGGACGGGGGGGAGATACGCAGTATTTT
TRBJ1-2 | TRBV28 | TRBD1 | 15 | . | CASSLLDRGYGGYTF | TGTGCCAGCAGTTTATTGGACAGGGGATATGGAGGCTACACCTTC
TRBJ2-7 | TRBV5-6 | . | 14 | . | CASSSGFSSYEQYF | TGTGCCAGCAGCTCAGGGTTCAGCTCCTACGAGCAGTACTTC
TRBJ1-4 | TRBV6-6 | . | 16 | . | CASSYSKEGTNEKLFF | TGTGCCAGCAGTTACTCAAAAGAGGGTACTAATGAAAAACTGTTTTTT